This T cell receptor (beta chain) was sequenced for a study of blood T cell repertoires in COVID-19. Study-wide context: Sites in the United States, Italy and Spain provided acute and convalescent COVID-19 samples. PBMCs, B-cell-depleted T cells, or T cells were the source of the cDNA or gDNA that made up the material.

TCRdb's table, derived via immunoSEQ multiplex PCR, lists solely in-frame clones and lacks some. The sample includes 100,000 to 150,000 clones, approximately 85% of them seen just once. Between the trimmed V and J ends, which lost 3 bases and 5 bases, there was a span of 14 bases. The CDR3 has 14 residues. Germline V lookup: CDR1 SGHRS, CDR2 YFSETQ. The receptor's source is a woman aged 80 or older with COVID-19, enrolled during active disease. The material sequenced was peripheral blood. V usage is TRBV5-1 and J usage is TRBJ1-1, with D unclear. The CDR3 region is CASSSTHPGTEAFF. DNA for the CDR3: TGCGCCAGCAGCTCAACACATCCAGGTACTGAAGCTTTCTTT.